These T cell receptor beta chains were read from a single sample in a study of blood T cell repertoires in COVID-19. Assay: immunoSEQ multiplex PCR; the TCRdb copy retains only in-frame clones and omits some. In the table there are 80,000 to 100,000 clones, 65% to 90% of which are singletons. The sample was peripheral blood. These receptors all stem from a man aged 65 to 79 with active or convalescent COVID-19. Both conserved end residues are part of each CDR3. Each record gives: D gene, CDR3 length, clone size, J gene, V gene, CDR3 protein, CDR3 DNA. A D gene is named only where the DNA matches it firmly. Clone size is shown for a subset of rows, as once, few, many or a class of expanded clone.

- | 13 | - | TRBJ1-2 | TRBV7-9 | CASSLVAEWGYTF | TGTGCCAGCAGCTTAGTGGCAGAATGGGGCTACACCTTC
- | 14 | once | TRBJ2-1 | TRBV11-1 | CASSSRGYYNEQFF | TGTGCCAGCTCCTCTCGGGGGTACTACAATGAGCAGTTCTTC
TRBD2 | 14 | - | TRBJ2-1 | TRBV5-8 | CASSLAGGRNEQFF | TGTGCCAGCAGCTTAGCGGGGGGGCGCAATGAGCAGTTCTTC
TRBD2 | 16 | - | TRBJ2-1 | TRBV2 | CASKGAGRQGYNEQFF | TGTGCCAGCAAAGGGGCCGGGAGGCAGGGATACAATGAGCAGTTCTTC
TRBD1 | 14 | - | TRBJ2-7 | TRBV2 | CASRSGTGSYEQYF | TGTGCCAGCAGGTCCGGGACAGGTTCCTACGAGCAGTACTTC
TRBD1 | 14 | - | TRBJ1-5 | TRBV6-5 | CASSYLQGSQPQHF | TGTGCCAGCAGTTACCTACAGGGGTCCCAGCCCCAGCATTTT
- | 15 | - | TRBJ1-3 | TRBV30 | CAWSTARSSGNTIYF | TGTGCCTGGAGTACCGCCAGATCCTCTGGAAACACCATATATTTT
- | 15 | - | TRBJ1-6 | TRBV11-3 | CASSLGGQTNSPLHF | TGTGCCAGCAGCTTAGGTGGACAGACTAATTCACCCCTCCACTTT
TRBD2 | 15 | - | TRBJ2-1 | TRBV9 | CASSATSGGASEQFF | TGTGCCAGCAGCGCTACTAGCGGGGGGGCCAGTGAGCAGTTCTTC
- | 11 | - | TRBJ1-2 | TRBV19 | CATGAGGGYTF | TGTGCCACCGGGGCCGGAGGGGGCTACACCTTC
TRBD2 | 18 | few | TRBJ2-1 | TRBV15 | CATSRDPGTSGGASEQFF | TGTGCCACCAGCAGAGATCCCGGGACTAGCGGGGGGGCCTCTGAGCAGTTCTTC
- | 15 | - | TRBJ1-5 | TRBV19 | CASKLDRSANQPQHF | TGTGCCAGTAAACTCGACAGAAGCGCCAATCAGCCCCAGCATTTT
- | 14 | - | TRBJ1-6 | TRBV7-2 | CASSSQGGLSPLHF | TGTGCCAGCAGCTCACAGGGCGGGCTTTCACCCCTCCACTTT
TRBD1 | 15 | once | TRBJ1-3 | TRBV2 | CASSVGGQQGNTIYF | TGTGCCAGCAGTGTAGGGGGACAGCAAGGAAACACCATATATTTT
- | 14 | few | TRBJ2-3 | TRBV5-1 | CASSLSSGTDTQYF | TGCGCCAGCAGCTTATCCTCGGGCACAGATACGCAGTATTTT
TRBD2 | 16 | few | TRBJ2-7 | TRBV11-3 | CASSLGRLAESYEQYF | TGTGCCAGCAGCTTAGGTCGGCTAGCGGAGTCCTACGAGCAGTACTTC
- | 15 | - | TRBJ2-3 | TRBV28 | CASLRGSGLTDTQYF | TGTGCCAGCTTACGGGGGAGTGGGCTCACAGATACGCAGTATTTT
- | 15 | - | TRBJ2-7 | TRBV4-1 | CASSQGTRVTYEQYF | TGCGCCAGCAGCCAAGGGACAAGGGTTACTTACGAGCAGTACTTC
TRBD1 | 15 | - | TRBJ1-5 | TRBV5-1 | CASSLGQGDNQPQHF | TGCGCCAGCAGCCTCGGACAGGGAGATAATCAGCCCCAGCATTTT
- | 11 | - | TRBJ2-1 | TRBV19 | CAPPRRDEQFF | TGTGCCCCTCCCCGCAGGGATGAGCAGTTCTTC
TRBD2 | 15 | - | TRBJ2-1 | TRBV11-2 | CASRKTSGAYNEQFF | TGTGCCAGCAGGAAGACTAGCGGGGCTTACAATGAGCAGTTCTTC
TRBD1 | 13 | - | TRBJ1-2 | TRBV12-3/TRBV12-4 | CASTGTGNYGYTF | TGTGCCAGCACCGGGACAGGGAACTATGGCTACACCTTC
- | 15 | - | TRBJ2-2 | TRBV5-4 | CASSFGSMNTGELFF | TGTGCCAGCAGCTTTGGTAGCATGAACACCGGGGAGCTGTTTTTT
- | 14 | once | TRBJ2-7 | TRBV5-6 | CASTLGVYSYEQYF | TGTGCCAGCACCCTCGGGGTCTACTCCTACGAGCAGTACTTC
TRBD2 | 14 | - | TRBJ2-4 | TRBV29-1 | CSVTTSGGTNIQYF | TGCAGCGTGACGACTAGCGGGGGAACGAACATTCAGTACTTC
TRBD1 | 15 | - | TRBJ1-2 | TRBV9 | CASSVAGDRAYGYTF | TGTGCCAGCAGCGTAGCAGGAGACAGGGCCTATGGCTACACCTTC
- | 15 | - | TRBJ1-1 | TRBV13 | CASSLGGQMNTEAFF | TGTGCCAGCAGCTTAGGTGGGCAGATGAACACTGAAGCTTTCTTT
TRBD2 | 15 | - | TRBJ2-7 | TRBV10-1 | CARQTQRGGLYEQYF | TGCGCCCGCCAGACCCAGCGGGGGGGGCTATACGAGCAGTACTTC
TRBD1 | 14 | - | TRBJ1-1 | TRBV27 | CASSFGTGFSEAFF | TGTGCCAGCAGTTTCGGGACAGGGTTTTCTGAAGCTTTCTTT
- | 13 | few | TRBJ1-5 | TRBV2 | CASRVQSNQPQHF | TGTGCCTCCAGGGTACAGAGCAATCAGCCCCAGCATTTT
TRBD1 | 15 | - | TRBJ1-2 | TRBV19 | CASSKRQGGLYGYTF | TGTGCCAGTAGTAAGAGGCAAGGGGGCCTCTATGGCTACACCTTC